Listed here is a single T cell receptor (beta chain). The CDR3 is made up of 17 amino acids. The germline V gene encodes CDR1 SGHRS and CDR2 YFSETQ. J lost 4 bases, V lost 1 base, and 12 bases had no gene match. These data come from a study of CD8 T cells in Susac syndrome. 0.5 to 1 ug RNA was reverse transcribed with random hexamers. TCRdb itself ran the immunoSEQ multiplex PCR reads through MiXCR, one entry per CDR3 protein. This sample has over 130,000 distinct CDR3 sequences, with approximately 96% found just once. The sequenced sample consisted of CD4+ T cells from PBMCs. This receptor was identified in a human donor with multiple sclerosis. J is TRBJ2-3 and V is TRBV5-1; TRBD1 agrees at 7 bases. CDR3 DNA sequence: TGCGCCAGCAGCTTGAAATTGAGAGGGGGCGATCCAGATACGCAGTATTTT. It translates to CASSLKLRGGDPDTQYF.